One sample yielded the 9 T cell receptor beta chains listed below, sequenced in a study of OX40 agonist ivuxolimab in advanced cancers. Clones were read by immunoSEQ multiplex PCR, and TCRdb kept only the in-frame ones, dropping some. Of 40,000 to 45,000 clones in the sample, less than 90% were seen once. This sample comprised CD4+ or CD8+ T cells sorted from blood, obtained in a trial of the OX40 agonist ivuxolimab. Source of these receptors: an adult with an advanced solid tumor such as melanoma, head and neck, liver or kidney cancer.

The chain links TRBV2 to TRBJ2-5; 10 bases are shared with TRBD2. The CDR3 is 14 residues long. J gave up 4 bases and V 7 bases, and 6 bases lay outside the gene matches. Germline V gene lookup returns CDR1 SNHLY and CDR2 FYNNEI. CDR3 DNA sequence: TGTGCCAGCAACACCTGGACTAGCGGAGAGACCCAGTACTTC. This translates into CASNTWTSGETQYF.

The chain links TRBV29-1 to TRBJ2-1; the D call may be TRBD1 or TRBD2 (5 bases each). Germline CDR1 is SQVTM and CDR2 is ANQGSEA. V lost 4 bases to trimming and J lost 5 bases, with 15 bases between them. This CDR3 region has 14 residues. CDR3 DNA: TGCAGCGTTGTGGGACCGAATCAAAACAATGAGCAGTTCTTC. Its translation is CSVVGPNQNNEQFF.

The chain combines TRBV5-1 with TRBJ2-3, with TRBD2 matching over 10 bases. J was trimmed by 2 bases and V by 4 bases; bases with no gene match: 7. Germline values: CDR1 SGHRS, CDR2 YFSETQ. The CDR3 has 16 residues. DNA of the CDR3: TGCGCCAGCAGCCAGTTAGCGGGAGGTTCCACAGATACGCAGTATTTT. This sequence encodes CASSQLAGGSTDTQYF.

The chain recombines TRBV5-1 with TRBJ1-4; 10 positions match TRBD1. Germline V gene lookup returns CDR1 SGHRS and CDR2 YFSETQ. J gave up 1 base and V 4 bases, and 7 bases lay outside the gene matches. The CDR3 consists of 17 residues. CDR3 nucleotide sequence: TGCGCCAGCAGCGGGGGACAGGGGAGTGGAACTAATGAAAAACTGTTTTTT. Protein sequence: CASSGGQGSGTNEKLFF.

The chain joins TRBV7-9 to TRBJ2-1; perhaps D is TRBD1 or TRBD2 (5 bases each). The germline CDR1 and CDR2 sequences are SEHNR and FQNEAQ (reference sequence). V lost 6 bases, J lost 9 bases, and 18 bases lay in between. This CDR3 is built from 14 residues. The CDR3 loop reads CASSLGALGTEQFF. The CDR3 DNA sequence: TGTGCCAGCAGTCTAGGGGCGCTGGGGACTGAGCAGTTCTTC.

The chain combines TRBV4-3 with TRBJ2-7; 10 bases match TRBD2. This CDR3 is 15 amino acids long. Germline CDR1 reads LGHNA; CDR2 reads YSLEER. V lost 0 bases and J lost 3; bases outside the gene matches: 2. CDR3 bases: TGCGCCAGCAGCCAAGATAGGACTAGCGGCTACGAGCAGTACTTC. Translated, it gives CASSQDRTSGYEQYF.

This clone came up a few times. The rearrangement links TRBV6-5 to TRBJ2-1, with 11 nucleotides matching TRBD2. The CDR3 is made up of 16 amino acids. CDR1 is MNHEY, CDR2 SVGAGI, per germline. V trimming: 2 bases; J trimming: 6 bases; junction bases outside the gene matches: 6. This chain's CDR3 is CASSYTSGSVGNEQFF. As DNA, the CDR3 is TGTGCCAGCAGTTACACTAGCGGGAGTGTTGGCAATGAGCAGTTCTTC.

This chain links TRBV10-1 with TRBJ1-1, with a weak D call TRBD1 (5 bases). The CDR3 loop spans 13 amino acids. From germline, CDR1 is WNHNN and CDR2 SYGVQD (reference sequence). Trimming took 2 bases from V and 5 from J, leaving 9 bases between them. For the CDR3, the DNA is TGCGCCAGCAGTGAGGGGGCGCGTACTGAAGCTTTCTTT. This sequence encodes CASSEGARTEAFF.

This sequence joins TRBV5-5 and TRBJ2-4; D is ambiguous. The CDR3 length is 19 residues. Between the trimmed V and J ends, which lost 0 bases and 0 bases, there was a span of 19 bases. Germline loops: CDR1 SGHKS, CDR2 YYEKEE (reference sequence). DNA of the CDR3: TGTGCCAGCAGCTTGGACTACGTAACGAGACGAATAGCCAAAAACATTCAGTACTTC. It translates to CASSLDYVTRRIAKNIQYF.